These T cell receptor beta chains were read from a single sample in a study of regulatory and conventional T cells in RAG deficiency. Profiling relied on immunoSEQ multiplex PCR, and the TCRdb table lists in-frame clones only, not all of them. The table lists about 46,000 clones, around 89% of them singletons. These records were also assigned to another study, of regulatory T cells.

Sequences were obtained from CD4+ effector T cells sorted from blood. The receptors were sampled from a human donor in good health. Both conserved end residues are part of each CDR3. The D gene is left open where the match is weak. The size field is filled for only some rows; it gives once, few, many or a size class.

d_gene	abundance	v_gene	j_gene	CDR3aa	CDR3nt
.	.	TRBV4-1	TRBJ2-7	CASSQDPVPYYEQYF	TGCGCCAGCAGCCAAGATCCGGTACCCTACTACGAGCAGTACTTC
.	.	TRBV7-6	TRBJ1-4	CATKGTTNEKLFF	TGTGCCACCAAAGGAACAACTAATGAAAAACTGTTTTTT
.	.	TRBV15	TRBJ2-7	CATSRDGFEQYF	TGTGCCACCAGCAGAGATGGGTTCGAGCAGTACTTC
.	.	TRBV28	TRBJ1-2	CASSSAHGGRYGYTF	TGTGCCAGCAGTTCCGCCCACGGGGGCAGGTATGGCTACACCTTC
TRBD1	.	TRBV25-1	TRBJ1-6	CASSEGTGYNSPLHF	TGTGCCAGCAGTGAAGGGACAGGTTACAATTCACCCCTCCACTTT
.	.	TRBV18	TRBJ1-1	CASSPRDIPRGTEAFF	TGTGCCAGCTCACCCCGGGACATTCCGAGGGGCACTGAAGCTTTCTTT
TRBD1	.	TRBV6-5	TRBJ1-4	CASGFGTGNEKLFF	TGTGCCAGTGGATTCGGGACAGGGAATGAAAAACTGTTTTTT
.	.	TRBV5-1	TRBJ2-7	CASSPLSGGTYEQYF	TGCGCCAGCAGCCCCCTTAGCGGCGGCACCTACGAGCAGTACTTC
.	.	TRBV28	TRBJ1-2	CASSEISAYGYTF	TGTGCCAGCAGTGAAATTAGTGCGTATGGCTACACCTTC
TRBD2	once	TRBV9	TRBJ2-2	CASSVGLAGGMNTGELFF	TGTGCCAGCAGCGTTGGACTAGCGGGAGGGATGAACACCGGGGAGCTGTTTTTT
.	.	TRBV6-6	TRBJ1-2	CASREDRTTNYGYTF	TGTGCCAGCAGGGAGGATCGTACCACTAACTATGGCTACACCTTC
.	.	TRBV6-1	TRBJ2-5	CASSTVRAGQETQYF	TGTGCCAGCAGTACCGTCAGGGCTGGGCAAGAGACCCAGTACTTC
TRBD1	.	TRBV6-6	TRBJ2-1	CASSYSTRGNYNEQFF	TGTGCCAGCAGTTACTCTACCAGGGGGAATTACAATGAGCAGTTCTTC
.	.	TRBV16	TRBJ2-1	CASSPFNNEQFF	TGTGCCAGCAGCCCATTCAACAATGAGCAGTTCTTC
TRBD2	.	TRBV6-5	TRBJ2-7	CASRKREAYEQYF	TGTGCCAGCAGGAAGCGGGAGGCCTACGAGCAGTACTTC
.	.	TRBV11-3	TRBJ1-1	CASNGQTNTEAFF	TGTGCCAGCAACGGACAGACGAACACTGAAGCTTTCTTT
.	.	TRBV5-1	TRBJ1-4	CASSPWTVTDEKLFF	TGCGCCAGCAGCCCCTGGACAGTCACGGATGAAAAACTGTTTTTT
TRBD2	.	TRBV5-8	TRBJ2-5	CASSLAGTSGGGTQYF	TGTGCCAGCAGCTTAGCCGGGACTAGCGGGGGAGGGACCCAGTACTTC
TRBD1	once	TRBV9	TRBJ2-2	CASSSGQLNTGELFF	TGTGCCAGCAGTTCGGGACAGTTGAACACCGGGGAGCTGTTTTTT
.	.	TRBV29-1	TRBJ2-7	CSVEDLMGGEQYF	TGCAGCGTTGAAGATCTAATGGGGGGCGAGCAGTACTTC
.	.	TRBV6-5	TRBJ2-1	CASTAGRLTYNEQFF	TGTGCCAGCACCGCGGGTAGGTTGACCTACAATGAGCAGTTCTTC
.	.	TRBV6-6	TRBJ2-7	CASSYSVPFEQYF	TGTGCCAGCAGTTACTCGGTGCCTTTCGAGCAGTACTTC
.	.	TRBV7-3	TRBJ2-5	CASSLSGGETQYF	TGTGCCAGCAGCTTAAGTGGCGGAGAGACCCAGTACTTC
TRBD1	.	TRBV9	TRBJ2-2	CASSVEGQGGKYGELFF	TGTGCCAGCAGCGTAGAGGGACAGGGGGGAAAGTACGGGGAGCTGTTTTTT